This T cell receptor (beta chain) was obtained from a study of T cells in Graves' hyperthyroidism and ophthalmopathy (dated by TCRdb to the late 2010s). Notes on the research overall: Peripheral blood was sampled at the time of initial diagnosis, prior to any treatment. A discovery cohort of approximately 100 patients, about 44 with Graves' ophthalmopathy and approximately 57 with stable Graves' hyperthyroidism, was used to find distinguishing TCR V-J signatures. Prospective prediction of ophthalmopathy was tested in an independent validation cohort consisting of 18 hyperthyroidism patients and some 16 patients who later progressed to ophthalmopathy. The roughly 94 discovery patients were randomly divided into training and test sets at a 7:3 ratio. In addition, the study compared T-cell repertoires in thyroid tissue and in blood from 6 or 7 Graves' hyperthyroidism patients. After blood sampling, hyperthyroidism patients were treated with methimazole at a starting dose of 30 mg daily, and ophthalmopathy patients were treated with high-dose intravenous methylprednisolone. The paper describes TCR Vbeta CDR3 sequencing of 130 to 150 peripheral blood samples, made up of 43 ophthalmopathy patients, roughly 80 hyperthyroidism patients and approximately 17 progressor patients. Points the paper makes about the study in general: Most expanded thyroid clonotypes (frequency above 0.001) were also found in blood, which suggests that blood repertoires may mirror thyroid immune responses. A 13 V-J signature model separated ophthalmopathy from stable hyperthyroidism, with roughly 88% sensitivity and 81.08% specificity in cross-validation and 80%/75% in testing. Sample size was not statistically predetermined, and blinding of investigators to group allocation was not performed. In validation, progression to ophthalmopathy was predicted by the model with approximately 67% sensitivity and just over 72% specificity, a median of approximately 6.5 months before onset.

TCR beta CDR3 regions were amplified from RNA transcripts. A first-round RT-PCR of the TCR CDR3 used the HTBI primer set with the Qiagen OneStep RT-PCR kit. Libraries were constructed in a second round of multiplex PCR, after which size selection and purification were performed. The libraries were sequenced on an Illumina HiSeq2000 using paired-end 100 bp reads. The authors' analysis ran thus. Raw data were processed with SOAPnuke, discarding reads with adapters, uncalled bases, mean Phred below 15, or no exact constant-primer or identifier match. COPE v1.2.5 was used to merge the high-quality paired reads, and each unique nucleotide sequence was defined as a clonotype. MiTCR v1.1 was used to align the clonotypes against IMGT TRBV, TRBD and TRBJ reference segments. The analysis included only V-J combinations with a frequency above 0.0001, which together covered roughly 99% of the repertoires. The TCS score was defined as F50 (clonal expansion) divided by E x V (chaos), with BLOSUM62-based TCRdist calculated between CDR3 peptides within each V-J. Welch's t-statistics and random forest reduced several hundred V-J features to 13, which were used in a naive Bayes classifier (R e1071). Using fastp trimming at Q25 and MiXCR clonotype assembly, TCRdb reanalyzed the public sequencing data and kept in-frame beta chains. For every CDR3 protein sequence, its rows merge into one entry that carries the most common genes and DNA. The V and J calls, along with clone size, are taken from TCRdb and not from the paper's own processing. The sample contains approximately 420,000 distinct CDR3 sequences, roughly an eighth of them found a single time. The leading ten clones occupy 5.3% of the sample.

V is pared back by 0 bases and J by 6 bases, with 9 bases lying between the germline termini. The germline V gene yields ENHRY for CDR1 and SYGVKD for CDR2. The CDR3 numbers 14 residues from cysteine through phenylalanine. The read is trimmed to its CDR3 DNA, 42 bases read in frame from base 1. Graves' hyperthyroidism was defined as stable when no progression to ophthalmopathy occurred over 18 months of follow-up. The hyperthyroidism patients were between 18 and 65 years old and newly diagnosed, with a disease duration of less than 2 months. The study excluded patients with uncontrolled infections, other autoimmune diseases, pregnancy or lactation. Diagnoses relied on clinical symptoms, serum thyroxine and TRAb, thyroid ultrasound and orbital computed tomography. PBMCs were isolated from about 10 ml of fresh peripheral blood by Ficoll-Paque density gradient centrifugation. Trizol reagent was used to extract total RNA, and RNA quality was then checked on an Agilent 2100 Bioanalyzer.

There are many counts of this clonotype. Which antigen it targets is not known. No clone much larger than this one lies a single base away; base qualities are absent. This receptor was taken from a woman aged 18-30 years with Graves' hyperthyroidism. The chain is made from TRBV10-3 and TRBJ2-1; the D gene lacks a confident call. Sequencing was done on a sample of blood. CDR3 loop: CAISESDYLNEQFF. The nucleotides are TGTGCCATCAGTGAGTCGGATTATCTCAATGAGCAGTTCTTC.